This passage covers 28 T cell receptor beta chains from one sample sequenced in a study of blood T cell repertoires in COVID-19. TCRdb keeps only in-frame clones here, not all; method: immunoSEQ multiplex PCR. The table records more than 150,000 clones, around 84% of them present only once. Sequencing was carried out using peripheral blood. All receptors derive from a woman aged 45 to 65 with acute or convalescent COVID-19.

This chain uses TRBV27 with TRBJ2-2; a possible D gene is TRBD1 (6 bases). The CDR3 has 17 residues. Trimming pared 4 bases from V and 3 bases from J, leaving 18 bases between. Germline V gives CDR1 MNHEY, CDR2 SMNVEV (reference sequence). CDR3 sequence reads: CASSSNRAPAYTGELFF. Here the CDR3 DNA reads TGTGCCAGCAGTTCCAACAGGGCCCCGGCGTACACCGGGGAGCTGTTTTTT.

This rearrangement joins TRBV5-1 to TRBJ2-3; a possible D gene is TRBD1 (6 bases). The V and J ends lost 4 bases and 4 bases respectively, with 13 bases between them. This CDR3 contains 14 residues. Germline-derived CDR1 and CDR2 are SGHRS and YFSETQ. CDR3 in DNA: TGCGCCAGCAGCAGTACAGGGACGGCAGATACGCAGTATTTT. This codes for CASSSTGTADTQYF.

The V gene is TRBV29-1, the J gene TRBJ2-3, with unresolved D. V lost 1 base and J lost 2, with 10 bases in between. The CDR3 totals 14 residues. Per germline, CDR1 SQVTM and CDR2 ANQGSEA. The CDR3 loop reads CSVEAAYATDTQYF. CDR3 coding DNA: TGCAGCGTTGAAGCCGCCTATGCCACAGATACGCAGTATTTT.

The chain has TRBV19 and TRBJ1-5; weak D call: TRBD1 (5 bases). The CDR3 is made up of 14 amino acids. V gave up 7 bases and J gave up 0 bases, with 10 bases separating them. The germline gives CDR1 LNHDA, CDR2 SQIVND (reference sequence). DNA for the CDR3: TGTGCCAGTAAGGGCGGACATAGCAATCAGCCCCAGCATTTT. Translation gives CASKGGHSNQPQHF.

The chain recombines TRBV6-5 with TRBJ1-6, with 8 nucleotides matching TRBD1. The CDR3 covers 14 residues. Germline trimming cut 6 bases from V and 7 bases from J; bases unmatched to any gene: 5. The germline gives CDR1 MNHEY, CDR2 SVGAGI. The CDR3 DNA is TGTGCCAGCAGACCACGACAGGGGAATTCACCCCTCCACTTT. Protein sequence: CASRPRQGNSPLHF.

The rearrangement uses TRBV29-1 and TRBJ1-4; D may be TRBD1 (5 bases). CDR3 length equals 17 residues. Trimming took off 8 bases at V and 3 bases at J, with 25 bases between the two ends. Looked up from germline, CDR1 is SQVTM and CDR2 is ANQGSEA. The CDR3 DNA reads TGCAGCCCCAACGGACTAGTCGGGGGTTGGGCTAATGAAAAACTGTTTTTT. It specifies CSPNGLVGGWANEKLFF. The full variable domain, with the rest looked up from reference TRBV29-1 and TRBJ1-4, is SAVISQKPSRDICQRGTSLTIQCQVDSQVTMMFWYRQQPGQSLTLIATANQGSEATYESGFVIDKFPISRPNLTFSTLTVSNMSPEDSSIYLCSPNGLVGGWANEKLFFGSGTQLSVL.

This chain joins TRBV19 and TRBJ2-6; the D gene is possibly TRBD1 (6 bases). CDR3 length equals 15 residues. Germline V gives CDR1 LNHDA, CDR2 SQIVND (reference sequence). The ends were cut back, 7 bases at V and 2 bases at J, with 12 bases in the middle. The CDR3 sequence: CASILQGTGANVLTF. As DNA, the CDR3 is TGTGCCAGTATCCTTCAGGGGACTGGGGCCAACGTCCTGACTTTC.

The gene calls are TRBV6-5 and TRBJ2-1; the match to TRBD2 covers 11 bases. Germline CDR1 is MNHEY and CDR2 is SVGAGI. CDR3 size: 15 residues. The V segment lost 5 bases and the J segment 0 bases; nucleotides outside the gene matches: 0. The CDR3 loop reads CASSTSGSSYNEQFF. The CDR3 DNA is TGTGCCAGCAGTACTAGCGGGAGCTCCTACAATGAGCAGTTCTTC.

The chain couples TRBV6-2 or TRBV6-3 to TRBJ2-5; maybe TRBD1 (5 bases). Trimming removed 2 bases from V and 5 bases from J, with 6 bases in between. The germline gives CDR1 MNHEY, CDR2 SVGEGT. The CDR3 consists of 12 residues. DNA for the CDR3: TGTGCCAGCAGTTACAAGGGGGAGACCCAGTACTTC. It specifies CASSYKGETQYF.

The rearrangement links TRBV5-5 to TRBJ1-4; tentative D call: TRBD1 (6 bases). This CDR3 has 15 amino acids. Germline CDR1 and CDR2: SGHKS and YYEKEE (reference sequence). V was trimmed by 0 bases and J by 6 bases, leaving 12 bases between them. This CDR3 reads CASSLAHRVDEKLFF. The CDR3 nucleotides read TGTGCCAGCAGCTTGGCCCACAGGGTCGATGAAAAACTGTTTTTT.

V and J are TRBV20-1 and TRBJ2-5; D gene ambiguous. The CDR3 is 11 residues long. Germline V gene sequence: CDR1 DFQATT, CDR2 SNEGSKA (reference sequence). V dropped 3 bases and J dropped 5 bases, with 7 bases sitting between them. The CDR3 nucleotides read TGCAGTGCTAGCAGTCGCGAGACCCAGTACTTC. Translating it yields CSASSRETQYF.

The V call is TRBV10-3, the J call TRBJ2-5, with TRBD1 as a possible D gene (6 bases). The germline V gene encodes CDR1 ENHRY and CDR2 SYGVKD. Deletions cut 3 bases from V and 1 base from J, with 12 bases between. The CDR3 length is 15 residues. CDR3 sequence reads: CAISDSDSSQETQYF. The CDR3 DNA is TGTGCCATCAGTGATTCGGACAGCTCCCAAGAGACCCAGTACTTC.

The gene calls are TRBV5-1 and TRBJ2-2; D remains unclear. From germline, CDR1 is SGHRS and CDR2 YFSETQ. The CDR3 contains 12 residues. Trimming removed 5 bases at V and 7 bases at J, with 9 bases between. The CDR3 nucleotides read TGCGCCAGCAGTGCGACTGTCGGGGAGCTGTTTTTT. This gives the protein CASSATVGELFF.

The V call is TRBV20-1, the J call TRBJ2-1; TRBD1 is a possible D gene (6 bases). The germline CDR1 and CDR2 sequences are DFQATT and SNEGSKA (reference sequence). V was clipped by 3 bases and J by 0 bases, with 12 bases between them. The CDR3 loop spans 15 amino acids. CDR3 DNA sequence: TGCAGTGCTAGTGTCGCCAGGGGCTCCTACAATGAGCAGTTCTTC. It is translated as CSASVARGSYNEQFF.

The CDR3 loop reads CASSYGTVPGELFF. The CDR3 bases are TGTGCCAGCAGCTACGGGACAGTGCCCGGGGAGCTGTTTTTT. The V and J genes are TRBV5-5 and TRBJ2-2; 7 bases line up with TRBD1. The CDR3 runs to 14 residues. CDR1 and CDR2 from the germline V gene are SGHKS and YYEKEE (reference sequence). V trimming: 3 bases; J trimming: 6 bases; junction bases outside the gene matches: 5.

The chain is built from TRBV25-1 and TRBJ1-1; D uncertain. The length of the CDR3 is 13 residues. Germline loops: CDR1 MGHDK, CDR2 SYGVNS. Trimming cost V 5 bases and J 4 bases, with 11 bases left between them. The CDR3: CASSISGFTEAFF. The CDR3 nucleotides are TGTGCCAGCAGTATCTCGGGATTCACTGAAGCTTTCTTT.

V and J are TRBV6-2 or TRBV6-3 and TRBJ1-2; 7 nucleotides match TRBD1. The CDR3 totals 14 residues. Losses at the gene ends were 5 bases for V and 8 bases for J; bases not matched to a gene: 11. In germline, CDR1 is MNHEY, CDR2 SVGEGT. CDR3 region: CASSGDGQVGGYTF. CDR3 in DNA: TGTGCCAGCAGTGGCGACGGACAGGTTGGCGGCTACACCTTC.

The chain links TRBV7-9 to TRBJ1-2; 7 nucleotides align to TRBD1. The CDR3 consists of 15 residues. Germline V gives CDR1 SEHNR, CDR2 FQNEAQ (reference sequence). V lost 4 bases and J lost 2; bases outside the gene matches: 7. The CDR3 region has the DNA TGTGCCAGCAGCTCGACAGGGACTAGCAACTATGGCTACACCTTC. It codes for CASSSTGTSNYGYTF.

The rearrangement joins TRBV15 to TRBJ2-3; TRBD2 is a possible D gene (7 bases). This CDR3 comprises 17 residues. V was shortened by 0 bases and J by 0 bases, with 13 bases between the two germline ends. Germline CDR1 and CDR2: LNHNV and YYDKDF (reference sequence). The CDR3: CATSRDPGGLSTDTQYF. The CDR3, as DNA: TGTGCCACCAGCAGAGATCCGGGGGGCCTTAGCACAGATACGCAGTATTTT.

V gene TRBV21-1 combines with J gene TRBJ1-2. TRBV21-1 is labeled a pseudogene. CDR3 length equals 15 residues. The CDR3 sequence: CASSKPSPGDYGYTF. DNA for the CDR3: TGTGCCAGCAGCAAACCCAGCCCGGGGGACTATGGCTACACCTTC.

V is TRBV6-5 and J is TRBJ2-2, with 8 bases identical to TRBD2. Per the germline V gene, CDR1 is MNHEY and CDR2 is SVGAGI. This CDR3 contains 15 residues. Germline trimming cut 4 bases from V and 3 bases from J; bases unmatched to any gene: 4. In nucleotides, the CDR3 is TGTGCCAGCAGTTTAGCGGGACACTACACCGGGGAGCTGTTTTTT. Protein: CASSLAGHYTGELFF.

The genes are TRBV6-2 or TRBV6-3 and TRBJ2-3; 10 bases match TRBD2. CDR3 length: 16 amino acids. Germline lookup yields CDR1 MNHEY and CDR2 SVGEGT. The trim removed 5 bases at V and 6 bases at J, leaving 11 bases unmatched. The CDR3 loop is CASSRSLAGESDTQYF. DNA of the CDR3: TGTGCCAGCAGTCGCTCCCTAGCGGGAGAGTCGGATACGCAGTATTTT.

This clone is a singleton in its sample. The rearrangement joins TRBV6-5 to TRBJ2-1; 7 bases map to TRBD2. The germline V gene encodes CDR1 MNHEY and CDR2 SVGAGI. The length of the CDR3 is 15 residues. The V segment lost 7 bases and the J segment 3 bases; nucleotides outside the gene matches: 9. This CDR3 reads CASIRSRGSYNEQFF. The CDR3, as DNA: TGTGCCAGCATCCGTAGCCGCGGGAGCTACAATGAGCAGTTCTTC.

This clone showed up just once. The CDR3 region has the DNA TGTGCCAGCAGCGTAGAGGCGGGGGGGCGATACGAGCAGTACTTC. As protein: CASSVEAGGRYEQYF. The V gene is TRBV9, the J gene TRBJ2-7, with 9 bases aligning to TRBD2. The CDR3 has 15 amino acids. Looked up from germline, CDR1 is SGDLS and CDR2 is YYNGEE. The V and J ends lost 0 bases and 4 bases, in that order; junction bases with no gene match: 5.

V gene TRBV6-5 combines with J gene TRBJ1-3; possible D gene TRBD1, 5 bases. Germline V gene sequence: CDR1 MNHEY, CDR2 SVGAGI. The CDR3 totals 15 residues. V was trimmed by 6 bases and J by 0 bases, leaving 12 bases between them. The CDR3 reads CASRGVKSSGNTIYF. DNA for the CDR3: TGTGCCAGCAGAGGGGTTAAGAGCTCTGGAAACACCATATATTTT.

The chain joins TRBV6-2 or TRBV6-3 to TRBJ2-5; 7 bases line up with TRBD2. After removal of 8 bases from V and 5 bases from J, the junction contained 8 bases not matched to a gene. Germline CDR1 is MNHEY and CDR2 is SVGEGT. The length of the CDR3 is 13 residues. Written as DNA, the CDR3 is TGTGCCAGCCGTTCGACTAGCTTGGAGACCCAGTACTTC. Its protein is CASRSTSLETQYF.

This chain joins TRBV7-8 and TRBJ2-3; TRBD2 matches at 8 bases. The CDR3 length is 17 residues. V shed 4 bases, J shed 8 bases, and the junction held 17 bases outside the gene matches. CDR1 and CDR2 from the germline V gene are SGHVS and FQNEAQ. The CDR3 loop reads CASSYPTSGGGRGTQYF. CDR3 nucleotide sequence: TGTGCCAGCAGCTATCCCACTAGCGGTGGGGGGCGAGGTACGCAGTATTTT.

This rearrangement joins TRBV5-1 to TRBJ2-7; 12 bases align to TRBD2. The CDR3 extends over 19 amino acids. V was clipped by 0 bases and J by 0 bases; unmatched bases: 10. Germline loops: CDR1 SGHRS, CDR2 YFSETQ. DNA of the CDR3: TGCGCCAGCAGCTTGGCTAGCGGGGGGGCTCGAATTAGCTCCTACGAGCAGTACTTC. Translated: CASSLASGGARISSYEQYF.